This T cell receptor beta chain stems from a study of blood T cell repertoires in COVID-19. As for the study in general: In each case, the material was cDNA or gDNA derived from T cells, B-cell-depleted T cells, or PBMCs.

Original data processing: Using reference gene primer amplification, nucleated cell counts were estimated. The assay was immunoSEQ multiplex PCR, and TCRdb's table has in-frame clones only and misses some. Clone size and the V and J calls come from that table; the DNA yielded D and trimming. The data hold 400,000 to 450,000 clones, with 90% observed a single time. Participant-reported clinical history was the basis for cohort assignment. Recovered participants had two consecutive negative NP/OP PCR tests, healthcare professional clearance, or symptom resolution. The CDR3 has 14 amino acids. Trimming shortened V by 1 base and J by 6 bases, and 11 bases separated the two germline ends. Looked up from germline, CDR1 is MGHRA and CDR2 is YSYEKL.

The genes are TRBV4-1 and TRBJ2-3, with D possibly TRBD1 on 6 matching bases. The specimen was PBMCs or T cells enriched from blood (not recorded which). The clonotype was recovered from a man in his late teens or twenties who had recovered from COVID-19. This CDR3 reads CASSQGGLADTQYF. As DNA, the CDR3 is TGCGCCAGCAGCCAAGGGGGGCTTGCGGATACGCAGTATTTT.